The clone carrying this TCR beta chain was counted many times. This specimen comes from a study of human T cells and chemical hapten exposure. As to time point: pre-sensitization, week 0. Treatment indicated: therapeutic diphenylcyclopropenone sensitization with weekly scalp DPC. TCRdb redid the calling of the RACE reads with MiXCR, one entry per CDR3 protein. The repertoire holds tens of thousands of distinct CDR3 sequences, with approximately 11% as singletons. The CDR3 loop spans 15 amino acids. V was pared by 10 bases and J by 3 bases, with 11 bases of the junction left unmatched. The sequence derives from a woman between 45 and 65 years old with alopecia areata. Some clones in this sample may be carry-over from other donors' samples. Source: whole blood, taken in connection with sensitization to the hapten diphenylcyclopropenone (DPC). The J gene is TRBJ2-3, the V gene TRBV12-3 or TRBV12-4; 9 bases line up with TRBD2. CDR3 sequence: CATRISGGSTDTQYF. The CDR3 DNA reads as TGTGCCACCCGGATCAGCGGGGGGTCTACAGATACGCAGTATTTT.